This TCR beta chain derives from a study of response to subunit inactivated influenza vaccine. Overall study findings and caveats: Few additional T cells are recruited per seasonal influenza vaccination, authors suggested.

This clonotype came up many times. The target antigen is unknown. TCRdb re-derived calls from the RT-PCR reads in MiXCR, one entry per CDR3 protein. Here the sample spans approximately 570,000 distinct CDR3 sequences, roughly 8.2% being singletons. Trimming stripped 8 bases from V and 5 bases from J, with 13 bases between. Germline CDR1 reads MNHNY; CDR2 reads SVGAGI (reference sequence). This CDR3 is built from 13 residues. The sample here was PBMCs from blood, taken around 25 months after vaccination. The receptor comes from a man aged 50 to 75 who received an inactivated influenza vaccine. The chain uses TRBV6-6 and TRBJ2-1; D is perhaps TRBD1 (5 bases). CDR3 in amino acids: CASHPTENNEQFF. CDR3 nucleotide sequence: TGTGCCAGCCACCCGACAGAAAACAATGAGCAGTTCTTC.